This TCR beta chain was recorded in a study of T cell responses to AZD1222 COVID-19 vaccine. Study conclusions and caveats: In a largely white British group with more females than males, clonal diversity was possibly underestimated. Spike-specific TCR repertoires showed rising breadth and depth after two AZD1222 doses. Reports say nearly half of spike-specific TCRs go after unmutated variant regions.

Per the germline V gene, CDR1 is SQVTM and CDR2 is ANQGSEA. The CDR3 length is 18 residues. V lost 4 bases, J lost 6 bases, and 30 bases lay in between. As concerns this clone: The antigen is undetermined.

Profiled with immunoSEQ multiplex PCR; TCRdb holds only in-frame clones, not every one. The sample includes 150,000 or so clones, 90% to 95% seen only once; the top ten take under 4%. This receptor was identified in an adult who received the AZD1222 COVID-19 vaccine. Sample: peripheral blood, taken 28 days after the second AZD1222 dose. This chain connects TRBV29-1 to TRBJ2-5, with a tentative D call TRBD1 (6 bases). The CDR3 spells CSVARWGLARRGGQTQYF. CDR3 bases: TGCAGCGTTGCCCGATGGGGGCTAGCCAGACGGGGCGGGCAGACCCAGTACTTC.